What follows are 11 T cell receptor beta chains derived from one specimen sequenced in a study of CD8+ T cells in alopecia areata. Cutaneous lymph node cells were pooled, and they were sorted using CD4, CD8alpha, NKG2D, NKG2ACE and other markers. Following RNA extraction, reverse transcription yielded cDNA that acted as the sequencing template. TCRdb keeps only in-frame clones here, not all; method: immunoSEQ multiplex PCR. The repertoire consists of 290,000 or so clones, none detected only once. The sequencing input was CD4+ T cells sorted from a lymph node. The receptors stem from a C3H/HeJ mouse with alopecia areata. This strain's MHC haplotype is H2-k.

This clone has more than one count but fewer than ten. The genes are named according to mouse. The read ends 4 residues early relative to the CDR3; the germline J gene fills the gap. The chain links TRBV13-1 to TRBJ1-2, with D possibly being TRBD1 (6 bases). This CDR3 is built from 15 residues. The V gene lost 2 bases and the J gene lost 0 bases, with 11 bases spanning the gap. Germline loops: CDR1 NSHNY, CDR2 SYGAGN. The CDR3 protein is CASSEQGTSNSDYTF. CDR3 DNA, as far as it was read: TGTGCCAGCAGTGAGCAGGGGACCTCAAACTCC.

In its sample, this clone was seen a few times. Germline and genes here are mouse. The sequenced fragment ends 4 residues before the CDR3 boundary, so the rest is inferred from the germline J gene. The J gene is TRBJ2-4, the V gene TRBV13-2; 7 bases align to TRBD1. This CDR3 has 15 residues. Germline V gene data show CDR1 as NNHNN and CDR2 as SYGAGS (reference sequence). V was clipped by 1 base and J by 0 bases; unmatched bases: 2. The sequenced part of the CDR3 DNA is TGTGCCAGCGGTGATCGGGACAGTAGTCAAAAC. This gives the protein CASGDRDSSQN. In full, the CDR3 is CASGDRDSSQNTLYF.

Concerning this clone: Gene names and germline match the mouse. The read gets to within 4 residues of the CDR3 end, and the germline J gene fills in the rest. Other DNA variants within this sample encode the same CDR3. V gene TRBV17 combines with J gene TRBJ1-2, with a possible D match to TRBD1 (5 bases). From germline, CDR1 is MNHDT and CDR2 YYDKIL. The CDR3 covers 14 residues. Trimming shortened V by 2 bases and J by 2 bases, and 9 bases separated the two germline ends. CDR3 sequence reads: CASSRTGTNSDYTF. The covered CDR3 bases are TGTGCTAGCAGTAGAACAGGAACCAACTCC.

In this sample, this clone turned up a few times. The gene names here belong to mouse. The missing CDR3 end, 4 residues past where the read stops, is filled in from the germline J gene. This chain connects TRBV13-1 to TRBJ2-1, with 8 nucleotides matching TRBD2. CDR1 and CDR2 from the germline V gene are NSHNY and SYGAGN. The CDR3 is made up of 14 amino acids. Trimming removed 4 bases from V and 3 bases from J; junction bases left unmatched: 3. The CDR3 DNA, read in part, is TGTGCCAGCAGTCCTGGGGGGCCCTATGCT. This codes for CASSPGGPYA. The complete CDR3 sequence is CASSPGGPYAEQFF.

This clone was observed a few times. Here the gene names and germline are mouse. The sequenced CDR3 bases are TGTGCCAGCAGTGATTTCCCAGGCGACACA. Translating it yields CASSDFPGDT. The whole CDR3 protein is CASSDFPGDTEVFF. The chain employs TRBV13-1 and TRBJ1-1; D unclear. The CDR3 end falls 4 residues outside the read, so it is completed with the germline J gene. In germline, CDR1 is NSHNY, CDR2 SYGAGN. V was pared by 1 base and J by 3 bases, with 10 bases between. The CDR3 covers 14 residues.

Comments on this clone: Gene names refer to mouse genes. The sequence runs out 4 residues before the end of the CDR3; the remainder is reconstructed from the germline J gene. Other nucleotide sequences from this sample produce the same CDR3. The chain recombines TRBV1 with TRBJ2-7, with TRBD1 identical over 9 bases. V was pared by 1 base and J by 1 base, with 2 bases of the junction left unmatched. Germline CDR1 NSQYPW, CDR2 LRSPGD (reference sequence). This CDR3 contains 15 residues. The chain's CDR3 is CTCSAGGTGSYEQYF. The sequenced CDR3 bases are TGCACCTGCAGTGCAGGCGGGACAGGGTCCTAT.

A few counts support this clone. The genes and germline here are from mouse. The CDR3 goes on 4 residues after the read ends, and that part is filled in from the germline J gene. The sample has other DNA sequences that encode this CDR3 too. The chain joins TRBV19 to TRBJ1-2; D perhaps matches TRBD1 (6 bases). V shed 2 bases and J shed 0 bases, with 11 bases lying between them. The CDR3 has 15 residues. CDR1 FNHDT and CDR2 SITEND come from the germline V gene (reference sequence). The sequenced CDR3 bases are TGTGCCAGCAGTATGCGGGGGGCTGCAAACTCC. Translating gives CASSMRGAANS. The entire CDR3 is CASSMRGAANSDYTF. The whole variable domain, remainder taken from reference TRBV19 and TRBJ1-2, is GGIITQTPKFLIGQEGQKLTLKCQQNFNHDTMYWYRQDSGKGLRLIYYSITENDLQKGDLSEGYDASREKKSSFSLTVTSAQKNEMAVFLCASSMRGAANSDYTFGSGTRLLVI.

This clone occurred a few times. A much larger clonotype is one base distant, so this may be a read error. Gene names and germline match the mouse. The read gets to within 4 residues of the CDR3 end, and the germline J gene fills in the rest. This chain connects TRBV14 to TRBJ1-2, with D possibly being TRBD1 (5 bases). The germline V gene encodes CDR1 SGHDT and CDR2 FRDEAV. V gave up 4 bases and J gave up 1 base, with 8 bases separating them. This CDR3 is built from 13 residues. The covered CDR3 bases are TGTGCCAGCAGTCCCGACAGAAACTCC. Amino acids: CASSPDRNS. The whole CDR3 reads CASSPDRNSDYTF. The variable domain in full, completed from reference TRBV14 and TRBJ1-2, reads EAGVTQSPRYAVLQEGQAVSFWCDPISGHDTLYWYQQPRDQGPQLLVYFRDEAVIDNSQLPSDRFSAVRPKGTNSTLKIQSAKQGDTATYLCASSPDRNSDYTFGSGTRLLVI.

This clone has more than one count but fewer than ten. All gene names here are mouse names. The missing CDR3 end, 4 residues past where the read stops, is filled in from the germline J gene. The sample contains more than one DNA sequence encoding this CDR3. The J gene is TRBJ1-1, the V gene TRBV13-2; 11 bases are a match to TRBD1. The CDR3 is 15 amino acids. CDR1 and CDR2 (germline): NNHNN, SYGAGS (reference sequence). The V segment lost 5 bases and the J segment 0 bases; nucleotides outside the gene matches: 3. CDR3 protein: CASGGTGGSNTEVFF. The part of the CDR3 DNA that was read is TGTGCCAGCGGGGGGACAGGGGGGTCAAACACA.

This clone was counted between two and nine times. Gene names follow the mouse nomenclature. With the read ending 4 residues before the CDR3 end, the germline J gene is used to fill in that end. The chain employs TRBV4 and TRBJ2-2; weak D call: TRBD1 (6 bases). Deletions cut 5 bases from V and 0 bases from J, with 7 bases between. CDR1 is LGHDT, CDR2 YNNKQL, per germline (reference sequence). The CDR3 loop spans 14 amino acids. CDR3 sequence: CASSRTANTGQLYF. Incomplete CDR3 DNA: TGTGCCAGCAGCCGGACAGCAAACACCGGG.

This clone was picked up a small number of times. Gene names and germline match the mouse. CDR3 DNA (partial): TGTGCCAGCAGTGAGAACAGGGCAAACACCGGG. It codes for CASSENRANTG. The full-length CDR3 reads as CASSENRANTGQLYF. The genes are TRBV13-3 and TRBJ2-2; perhaps TRBD1 as D (6 bases). Read data end 4 residues before the CDR3 end; the end is taken from the germline J gene. Germline V gene data show CDR1 as NNHDY and CDR2 as SYVADS. Trimming pared 2 bases from V and 0 bases from J, leaving 8 bases between. CDR3 length: 15 amino acids.